This TCR beta chain was recovered during a study of blood T cell repertoires in COVID-19. Study in general: The origin of the acute and convalescent COVID-19 samples was the United States, Italy and Spain. PBMCs, B-cell-depleted T cells, or T cells provided the cDNA or gDNA that made up the material.

CDR3 size: 14 residues. The ends lost 6 bases at V and 7 bases at J; junction bases unmatched: 8. Per the germline V gene, CDR1 is MNHEY and CDR2 is SVGAGI. Produced via immunoSEQ multiplex PCR; TCRdb's table is partial and in-frame only. The table includes tens of thousands of clones, about 85% detected once. V usage is TRBV6-5 and J usage is TRBJ1-5; TRBD1 aligns across 8 bases. Sample: peripheral blood. The source is a man between 60 and 70 years old with active or convalescent COVID-19. CDR3 residues: CASSRGQGGQPQHF. For the CDR3, the DNA is TGTGCCAGCAGCCGCGGACAGGGAGGACAGCCCCAGCATTTT.